This is a list of T cell receptor beta chains from one sample in a study of identical twins. MiXCR, run by TCRdb on the 5' RACE reads, gives a single entry per CDR3 protein. The table shows about 240,000 distinct CDR3 sequences, with about 12% occurring only once. These data were also reused for a study on yellow fever vaccine responses in identical twins.

The sequenced material came from memory (CD45RO+) T cells sorted from blood. The receptors come from a woman between 18 and 29 years old in good health. The CDR3 runs from the conserved cysteine through the conserved F or W. A D gene is named only where the DNA matches it firmly. Not every row has a clone size; where given, it reads once, few, many or a size class.

d_gene	v_gene	len	abundance	j_gene	CDR3aa	CDR3nt
.	TRBV4-3	15	few	TRBJ2-7	CASSQSGILSGEQYF	TGCGCCAGCAGCCAATCCGGGATCTTATCGGGCGAGCAGTACTTC
TRBD2	TRBV6-1	14	.	TRBJ2-1	CASSVTSEYNEQFF	TGTGCCAGCAGTGTGACTAGCGAGTACAATGAGCAGTTCTTC
TRBD1	TRBV13	12	.	TRBJ2-7	CAKLQGAGEQYF	TGTGCCAAACTACAGGGGGCGGGTGAGCAGTACTTC
.	TRBV7-2	15	few	TRBJ1-2	CASSLADPGISGYTF	TGTGCCAGCAGCTTAGCAGATCCGGGGATATCTGGCTACACCTTC
.	TRBV28	15	many	TRBJ2-1	CASSPPRGRGNEQFF	TGTGCCAGCAGTCCCCCTCGGGGGCGGGGGAATGAGCAGTTCTTC
.	TRBV15	16	many	TRBJ1-1	CATSRDWRGANTEAFF	TGTGCCACCAGCAGAGATTGGAGAGGGGCCAACACTGAAGCTTTCTTT
.	TRBV20-1	16	many	TRBJ2-3	CSARDPDRTTTDTQYF	TGCAGTGCTAGAGATCCAGACAGGACCACCACAGATACGCAGTATTTT
.	TRBV28	14	.	TRBJ2-3	CASSPGGVTDTQYF	TGTGCCAGCAGTCCCGGAGGGGTCACAGATACGCAGTATTTT
.	TRBV28	15	.	TRBJ2-5	CASSKRQVGQETQYF	TGTGCCAGCTCTAAGCGACAGGTCGGTCAAGAGACCCAGTACTTC
TRBD1	TRBV3-1	14	medium-sized	TRBJ2-7	CASSSRQGAYEQYF	TGTGCCAGCAGCAGCCGACAGGGGGCCTACGAGCAGTACTTC
TRBD2	TRBV20-1	15	few	TRBJ2-7	CSAWGGGLAFHEQYF	TGCAGTGCTTGGGGGGGGGGACTAGCGTTCCACGAGCAGTACTTC